The 26 T cell receptor beta chains in this list originate from one sample, sequenced in a study of OX40 agonist ivuxolimab in advanced cancers. Produced via immunoSEQ multiplex PCR; TCRdb's table is partial and in-frame only. The data hold about 110,000 clones, with 90% observed a single time. This sample comprised CD4+ or CD8+ T cells sorted from blood, obtained in a trial of the OX40 agonist ivuxolimab. The receptors come from an adult with an advanced solid tumor such as melanoma, head and neck, liver or kidney cancer.

This chain joins TRBV9 and TRBJ2-1; D is possibly TRBD2 (7 bases). CDR3 length equals 17 residues. Germline V gene data show CDR1 as SGDLS and CDR2 as YYNGEE. The germline V and J ends were trimmed by 10 bases and 6 bases, with 29 bases remaining between them. CDR3 sequence (DNA): TGTGCCCGAGGGGGGGACTACCGCCAAAAGGATAGCAATGAGCAGTTCTTC. Translation: CARGGDYRQKDSNEQFF.

V is TRBV5-1 and J is TRBJ2-3; D might be TRBD1 (6 bases). V was trimmed by 4 bases and J by 1 base, leaving 16 bases between them. CDR3 length: 16 residues. Germline V CDR1 and CDR2: SGHRS, YFSETQ. CDR3 region: CASSLGQYGGTDTQYF. The DNA for the CDR3 is TGCGCCAGCAGCCTAGGACAGTACGGGGGCACAGATACGCAGTATTTT.

This sequence joins TRBV30 and TRBJ1-1; the match to TRBD1 covers 7 bases. Losses at the gene ends were 3 bases for V and 5 bases for J; bases not matched to a gene: 12. In germline, CDR1 is GTSNPN, CDR2 SVGIG (reference sequence). The length of the CDR3 is 15 residues. CDR3 loop: CAWSEGARMGTEAFF. In DNA form, the CDR3 reads TGTGCCTGGAGCGAGGGGGCCAGGATGGGGACTGAAGCTTTCTTT.

The chain employs TRBV6-1 and TRBJ2-5, with a tentative D call TRBD2 (5 bases). Trimming cost V 5 bases and J 5 bases, with 9 bases left between them. Germline loops: CDR1 MNHNS, CDR2 SASEGT. The length of the CDR3 is 12 residues. CDR3 region: CASSPRRETQYF. DNA of the CDR3: TGTGCCAGCAGTCCGAGGAGGGAGACCCAGTACTTC.

The chain combines TRBV30 with TRBJ2-7; 8 nucleotides match TRBD2. V shed 2 bases and J 2 bases; nucleotides not matched to a gene: 5. The CDR3 length is 14 residues. Germline V gives CDR1 GTSNPN, CDR2 SVGIG (reference sequence). The CDR3 DNA sequence: TGTGCCTGGAGTCCCCCGGGGGGGGCCTACGAGCAGTACTTC. Protein sequence: CAWSPPGGAYEQYF.

The CDR3 DNA reads TGCAGCGCCGAAAGAACAGGGCGTGCTTTCTTT. It encodes CSAERTGRAFF. The rearrangement joins TRBV29-1 to TRBJ1-1, with D tentatively TRBD1 (6 bases). Germline V gene lookup returns CDR1 SQVTM and CDR2 ANQGSEA. The CDR3 loop spans 11 amino acids. V lost 7 bases and J 11 bases, leaving 17 bases between the germline ends.

In its sample, this clone was seen once. The chain combines TRBV6-6 with TRBJ2-7, with D perhaps matching TRBD1 (5 bases). Germline V lookup: CDR1 MNHNY, CDR2 SVGAGI (reference sequence). V lost 5 bases and J 4 bases, leaving 15 bases between the germline ends. This CDR3 comprises 14 residues. This CDR3 reads CASSTEIGAYEQYF. The CDR3 nucleotides read TGTGCCAGCAGTACTGAGATAGGGGCTTACGAGCAGTACTTC.

This chain connects TRBV30 to TRBJ2-1; D unresolved. The CDR3 consists of 12 residues. V was pared by 7 bases and J by 7 bases, with 14 bases between. From germline, CDR1 is GTSNPN and CDR2 SVGIG (reference sequence). The CDR3: CAFSWGGNEQFF. In DNA, the CDR3 is TGTGCCTTTAGTTGGGGTGGGAATGAGCAGTTCTTC.

Here the CDR3 DNA reads TGTGCCAGCTTTTCTAATCCTTTCGCGAACACCGGGGAGCTGTTTTTT. Its translation is CASFSNPFANTGELFF. The chain carries TRBV18 and TRBJ2-2; D not certain. Germline lookup yields CDR1 KGHSH and CDR2 LQKENI. The CDR3 sequence is 16 residues long. Trimming took off 7 bases at V and 0 bases at J, with 15 bases between the two ends.

J is TRBJ2-5 and V is TRBV27; 11 bases align to TRBD2. V trimming: 2 bases; J trimming: 7 bases; junction bases outside the gene matches: 6. CDR3 length: 15 amino acids. In germline, CDR1 is MNHEY, CDR2 SMNVEV (reference sequence). CDR3 in amino acids: CASSLRLAGGGTQYF. The CDR3 DNA sequence: TGTGCCAGCAGTTTACGCCTAGCGGGGGGTGGGACCCAGTACTTC.

The chain employs TRBV19 and TRBJ2-7, with TRBD1 as a possible D gene (5 bases). This CDR3 contains 13 residues. The V end lost 6 bases, the J end lost 3 bases, and 12 bases lay between the germline ends. Germline V CDR1 and CDR2: LNHDA, SQIVND (reference sequence). The chain's CDR3 is CASRRQSNYEQYF. The CDR3, as DNA: TGTGCCAGTAGGAGACAGAGTAACTACGAGCAGTACTTC. Looking up the rest from reference TRBV19 and TRBJ2-7 gives the full variable domain: DGGITQSPKYLFRKEGQNVTLSCEQNLNHDAMYWYRQDPGQGLRLIYYSQIVNDFQKGDIAEGYSVSREKKESFPLTVTSAQKNPTAFYLCASRRQSNYEQYFGPGTRLTVT.

The chain's CDR3 is CASTATGSWWETQYF. CDR3 DNA: TGTGCCAGCACCGCGACGGGGAGTTGGTGGGAGACCCAGTACTTC. The chain joins TRBV7-9 to TRBJ2-5, with D tentatively TRBD2 (5 bases). This CDR3 contains 15 residues. Germline lookup yields CDR1 SEHNR and CDR2 FQNEAQ (reference sequence). V was clipped by 7 bases and J by 5 bases, with 20 bases between them. The whole variable domain, remainder taken from reference TRBV7-9 and TRBJ2-5, is DTGVSQNPRHKITKRGQNVTFRCDPISEHNRLYWYRQTLGQGPEFLTYFQNEAQLEKSRLLSDRFSAERPKGSFSTLEIQRTEQGDSAMYLCASTATGSWWETQYFGPGTRLLVL.

The rearrangement joins TRBV5-1 to TRBJ2-2; 8 bases are shared with TRBD1. CDR1 and CDR2 from the germline V gene are SGHRS and YFSETQ. V lost 3 bases to trimming and J lost 1 base; unmatched junction nucleotides: 5. This CDR3 region has 16 residues. The CDR3 protein is CASSSDRARNTGELFF. In DNA, the CDR3 is TGCGCCAGCAGCTCGGACAGGGCTAGGAACACCGGGGAGCTGTTTTTT.

The chain uses TRBV29-1 and TRBJ1-2, with 10 bases lining up with TRBD1. The CDR3 covers 12 residues. The V gene's germline CDR1 is SQVTM and CDR2 ANQGSEA. V dropped 4 bases and J dropped 8; count of bases not matched to a gene: 4. CDR3 coding DNA: TGCAGCGTTGGGACAGGGGGACAAGGCTACACCTTC. Translation gives CSVGTGGQGYTF.

The chain joins TRBV28 to TRBJ1-4; possibly TRBD1 for D (5 bases). CDR1 and CDR2 (germline): MDHEN, SYDVKM. V shed 3 bases and J shed 11 bases, with 16 bases lying between them. The CDR3 covers 14 residues. Here the CDR3 reads CASSFPEAGRKLFF. The CDR3 region has the DNA TGTGCCAGCAGTTTCCCTGAGGCAGGGAGGAAACTGTTTTTT.

V is TRBV2 and J is TRBJ2-7, with no clear D. Looked up from germline, CDR1 is SNHLY and CDR2 is FYNNEI. CDR3 length: 14 amino acids. Trimming left V 2 bases short and J 4 bases short, with 12 bases between. The CDR3: CASSERNRRYEQYF. The CDR3 DNA reads TGTGCCAGCAGTGAAAGGAACAGACGATACGAGCAGTACTTC.

The chain links TRBV11-2 to TRBJ2-1; D is perhaps TRBD2 (7 bases). The germline V gene encodes CDR1 SGHAT and CDR2 FQNNGV. The CDR3 is 16 residues long. Trimming pared 4 bases from V and 4 bases from J, leaving 17 bases between. The CDR3, as DNA: TGTGCCAGCAGCTCGATCTTAGGGGGGGCGTACAATGAGCAGTTCTTC. It yields the protein CASSSILGGAYNEQFF.

The chain employs TRBV28 and TRBJ2-5; D is possibly TRBD2 (5 bases). Germline V gene sequence: CDR1 MDHEN, CDR2 SYDVKM. The CDR3 has 15 amino acids. V was shortened by 5 bases and J by 4 bases, with 17 bases between the two germline ends. DNA for the CDR3: TGTGCCAGCAGTCCCCCCCGACTATCTCCAGAGACCCAGTACTTC. Its translation is CASSPPRLSPETQYF.

The rearrangement uses TRBV30 and TRBJ2-7, with D perhaps TRBD2 (6 bases). V was trimmed by 2 bases and J by 3 bases, leaving 11 bases between them. Germline V gene sequence: CDR1 GTSNPN, CDR2 SVGIG (reference sequence). The CDR3 loop spans 13 amino acids. The CDR3 DNA follows: TGTGCCTGGAGTAGGGACTCCCGCTACGAGCAGTACTTC. Its translation is CAWSRDSRYEQYF.

The CDR3 nucleotides are TGTGCCAGCAGTCCAGGGGGCGATTACCATGGCTACACCTTC. This codes for CASSPGGDYHGYTF. The chain carries TRBV7-8 and TRBJ1-2, with 8 bases that match TRBD1. CDR3 length: 14 amino acids. The J segment lost 6 bases and the V segment lost 6 bases, leaving 9 bases of the junction unmatched. CDR1 and CDR2 (germline): SGHVS, FQNEAQ. The whole variable domain, remainder taken from reference TRBV7-8 and TRBJ1-2, is GAGVSQSPRYKVAKRGQDVALRCDPISGHVSLFWYQQALGQGPEFLTYFQNEAQLDKSGLPSDRFFAERPEGSVSTLKIQRTQQEDSAVYLCASSPGGDYHGYTFGSGTRLTVV.

J is TRBJ2-3 and V is TRBV5-5; TRBD1 aligns across 8 bases. The CDR3 runs to 18 residues. V lost 0 bases to trimming and J lost 0 bases; unmatched junction nucleotides: 9. The germline gives CDR1 SGHKS, CDR2 YYEKEE (reference sequence). This CDR3 reads CASSLGGQGSVSTDTQYF. CDR3 nucleotides: TGTGCCAGCAGCTTGGGAGGACAGGGTTCGGTAAGCACAGATACGCAGTATTTT.

V gene TRBV6-5 combines with J gene TRBJ1-1; D call uncertain. Germline CDR1 and CDR2: MNHEY and SVGAGI. The CDR3 is 14 residues long. The V end lost 8 bases, the J end lost 1 base, and 14 bases lay between the germline ends. The CDR3 DNA reads TGTGCCAGCTCCAAAAAGAGCTCGAACACTGAAGCTTTCTTT. Its translation is CASSKKSSNTEAFF.

In DNA form, the CDR3 reads TGTGCCAGCAGCCCCTGGACCGACCAAGAGACCCAGTACTTC. Translated, it gives CASSPWTDQETQYF. V usage is TRBV7-9 and J usage is TRBJ2-5; no clear D. This CDR3 comprises 14 residues. Per germline, CDR1 SEHNR and CDR2 FQNEAQ (reference sequence). The V and J ends lost 5 bases and 0 bases respectively, with 10 bases between them.

The chain recombines TRBV6-4 with TRBJ2-1; TRBD2 agrees at 12 bases. Germline CDR1 is MRHNA and CDR2 is SNTAGT. V gave up 5 bases and J gave up 9 bases; unmatched junction bases: 5. The CDR3 covers 14 residues. The CDR3 here is CASSRLAGEVEQFF. The CDR3 DNA follows: TGTGCCAGCAGTAGACTAGCGGGGGAGGTTGAGCAGTTCTTC.

The gene calls are TRBV5-1 and TRBJ2-1; 11 bases match TRBD2. The ends lost 0 bases at V and 5 bases at J; junction bases unmatched: 4. The CDR3 length is 16 residues. The V gene's germline CDR1 is SGHRS and CDR2 YFSETQ. The CDR3 DNA is TGCGCCAGCAGCTTGGTGGCTAGCGGGGGGAACAATGAGCAGTTCTTC. This gives the protein CASSLVASGGNNEQFF.

Turning to this clone: Within the sample, other DNA sequences also encode this same CDR3. This chain links TRBV7-2 with TRBJ2-5; perhaps TRBD2 as D (6 bases). Trimming took 1 base from V and 5 from J, leaving 8 bases between them. CDR1 and CDR2 from the germline V gene are SGHTA and FQGNSA. This CDR3 spans 13 amino acids. The CDR3 sequence is CASSLGGRETQYF. In DNA, the CDR3 is TGTGCCAGCAGCTTAGGAGGGAGGGAGACCCAGTACTTC.